The TCR beta chain described here comes from a study of Tregs in tolerant kidney transplant recipients. Across the whole study: Related graft donors supplied nonmyeloablative bone marrow transplants, and mixed chimerism was transient. Notes on the study in general: Donor-specific Treg expansion exceeded global Treg expansion in tolerant patients, suggesting antigen drive.

Some clones are missing from TCRdb's copy, which holds only in-frame ones; the method was immunoSEQ multiplex PCR. The sample has over 50,000 clones, roughly 88% seen once. The sample holds a few counts of this clone. The antigen is not known. This receptor was taken from a human donor who received a combined kidney and bone marrow transplant. Sequencing used Tregs from blood, obtained before the transplant.

The CDR3 here is CASSLGLAGTSSTDTQYF. CDR3 DNA sequence: TGCGCCAGCAGCCTGGGACTAGCGGGGACCTCTAGCACAGATACGCAGTATTTT. The V gene is TRBV5-1, the J gene TRBJ2-3, with 13 bases lining up with TRBD2. J lost 0 bases, V lost 4 bases, and 8 bases had no gene match. Germline loops: CDR1 SGHRS, CDR2 YFSETQ. The CDR3 loop spans 18 amino acids.